These 9 T cell receptor beta chains came from one sample sequenced in a study of CD4 T cells in relation to SARS-CoV-2 and coronaviruses. Their antigens are not known. TCRdb's table, derived via immunoSEQ multiplex PCR, lists solely in-frame clones and lacks some. The sample shows roughly 30,000 clones, more than 75% of them seen only once. The sequencing sample was made of memory CD4+ T cells from PBMCs, cultured in vitro. These receptor sequences come from an adult with COVID-19.

This chain links TRBV28 with TRBJ2-7, with 9 nucleotides matching TRBD1. This CDR3 comprises 16 residues. Germline CDR1 reads MDHEN; CDR2 reads SYDVKM. The ends lost 1 base at V and 2 bases at J; junction bases unmatched: 6. CDR3 loop: CASSLSTGTGPYEQYF. CDR3 coding DNA: TGTGCCAGCAGTTTATCAACCGGGACAGGGCCCTACGAGCAGTACTTC. The full variable domain, its missing parts supplied by reference TRBV28 and TRBJ2-7, is DVKVTQSSRYLVKRTGEKVFLECVQDMDHENMFWYRQDPGLGLRLIYFSYDVKMKEKGDIPEGYSVSREKKERFSLILESASTNQTSMYLCASSLSTGTGPYEQYFGPGTRLTVT.

The chain couples TRBV28 to TRBJ2-4, with D maybe TRBD2 (5 bases). This CDR3 is built from 18 residues. V was cut by 6 bases and J by 0 bases, with 21 bases left in between. The germline V gene encodes CDR1 MDHEN and CDR2 SYDVKM. The CDR3 is CASSPLRAVSLAKNIQYF. The CDR3 bases are TGTGCCAGCAGCCCCCTGAGGGCCGTTAGTTTAGCCAAAAACATTCAGTACTTC.

The chain uses TRBV5-1 and TRBJ1-4; TRBD1 matches at 8 bases. After removal of 4 bases from V and 4 bases from J, the junction contained 6 bases not matched to a gene. Germline CDR1 reads SGHRS; CDR2 reads YFSETQ. The CDR3 is 15 residues long. The CDR3: CASSLRGPGNEKLFF. CDR3 coding DNA: TGCGCCAGCAGCCTCAGGGGGCCGGGTAATGAAAAACTGTTTTTT.

V usage is TRBV9 and J usage is TRBJ2-2, with D possibly TRBD2 on 6 matching bases. The germline CDR1 and CDR2 sequences are SGDLS and YYNGEE. V lost 0 bases and J lost 1, with 13 bases in between. The CDR3 has 17 residues. CDR3 DNA: TGTGCCAGCAGCGTAGGGTTAAGCGGGTTGAACACCGGGGAGCTGTTTTTT. Its protein is CASSVGLSGLNTGELFF. The full variable domain, its missing parts supplied by reference TRBV9 and TRBJ2-2, is DSGVTQTPKHLITATGQRVTLRCSPRSGDLSVYWYQQSLDQGLQFLIQYYNGEERAKGNILERFSAQQFPDLHSELNLSSLELGDSALYFCASSVGLSGLNTGELFFGEGSRLTVL.

This clone was seen only once. The J gene is TRBJ2-5, the V gene TRBV5-5; D possibly corresponds to TRBD2 (5 bases). Germline V CDR1 and CDR2: SGHKS, YYEKEE (reference sequence). The CDR3 spans 17 residues. V gave up 4 bases and J gave up 3 bases, with 22 bases separating them. In nucleotides, the CDR3 is TGTGCCAGCAGCCACCAGGAGTGGCTCCTCGGGGAAGAGACCCAGTACTTC. Translation gives CASSHQEWLLGEETQYF.

The chain joins TRBV5-6 to TRBJ2-4, with D perhaps TRBD1 or TRBD2 (6 bases each). Trimming took 2 bases from V and 0 from J, leaving 18 bases between them. The CDR3 loop spans 18 amino acids. Germline CDR1 is SGHDT and CDR2 is YYEEEE. CDR3 coding DNA: TGTGCCAGCAGCTTAGGGGGGAGTGGGGGGCTAGCCAAAAACATTCAGTACTTC. Its translation: CASSLGGSGGLAKNIQYF.

V usage is TRBV6-5 and J usage is TRBJ2-3, with 7 bases fitting TRBD1. The V segment lost 10 bases and the J segment 1 base; nucleotides outside the gene matches: 8. Per the germline V gene, CDR1 is MNHEY and CDR2 is SVGAGI. This CDR3 contains 14 residues. CDR3 nucleotides: TGTGCCAACAGAGGTACAGGGGGCACAGATACGCAGTATTTT. Protein: CANRGTGGTDTQYF.

The V gene is TRBV6-6, the J gene TRBJ1-4; D perhaps matches TRBD1 (6 bases). V lost 6 bases to trimming and J lost 8 bases, with 16 bases between them. The V gene's germline CDR1 is MNHNY and CDR2 SVGAGI (reference sequence). The CDR3 covers 14 residues. CDR3 loop: CASSRDTSWEKLFF. Here the CDR3 DNA reads TGTGCCAGCAGCCGGGACACCTCCTGGGAAAAACTGTTTTTT.

The rearrangement uses TRBV5-4 and TRBJ2-2; D remains ambiguous. V shed 2 bases and J shed 6 bases, with 11 bases lying between them. The CDR3 sequence is 14 residues long. In germline, CDR1 is SGHNT, CDR2 YYREEE (reference sequence). The CDR3 is CASSFGGSAGELFF. The CDR3 bases are TGTGCCAGCAGCTTTGGTGGGTCGGCCGGGGAGCTGTTTTTT.